In this sample, the clone carrying this T cell receptor (beta chain) turned up a few times. What it binds is not known. Scientists recovered RNA and DNA together from approximately 20-30 mg of unsorted bulk tissue. Five discrete regions of every tumor underwent sampling. These data originate in a study of tumor-infiltrating lymphocytes in primary liver carcinoma. Overall study results and limits: Overlap between tumor regions exceeded overlap of tumor with adjacent tissue or blood.

A primer matching the constant region was used to make TCR beta cDNA from 500 to 650 ng of total RNA. Nested multiplex PCR, run for three rounds with slightly modified ARM-PCR, yielded TCR beta libraries. One entry per CDR3 protein, called by TCRdb with MiXCR from the multiplex PCR reads. This sample carries about 54,000 distinct CDR3 sequences, over 65% of them seen once, and the ten largest clones take about 25%. The sequence was obtained from a man aged 35 to 55 with primary liver carcinoma and hepatitis B virus infection. The sequenced sample was liver tumor tissue from sampling region 2. Subset meaning: tumor region T2, inferior pole.

The CDR3 coding sequence is TGTGCCAGCAGCGAGGAATCGGGCGTTGGCTATGGCTACACCTTC. Its protein product is CASSEESGVGYGYTF. The chain uses TRBV9 and TRBJ1-2; no clear D gene. The CDR3 covers 15 residues. Trimming took off 3 bases at V and 4 bases at J, with 16 bases between the two ends. The germline CDR1 and CDR2 sequences are SGDLS and YYNGEE.